A selection of T cell receptor beta chains follows, all from one sample in a study of Ad26.COV2.S vaccination and SARS-CoV-2 variants. Data came from immunoSEQ multiplex PCR; TCRdb stores just in-frame clones and leaves some out. Here the sample spans fewer than 500,000 clones, approximately 90% being singletons. Sequencing used peripheral blood, obtained in a trial of Ad26.COV2.S vaccine versus placebo. These receptors were taken from a person aged 18-65 years who received the Ad26.COV2.S COVID-19 vaccine or a placebo. Both conserved end residues are part of each CDR3. A D gene is named only where the DNA matches it firmly. The size entry is marked missing in some rows and otherwise reads once, few, many or a size class.

J: TRBJ2-4; size: -; D: TRBD2; V: TRBV6-4; CDR3: CANSTSDLAKNIQYF; DNA: TGTGCCAACTCGACTAGCGACCTAGCCAAAAACATTCAGTACTTC
J: TRBJ2-1; size: -; D: TRBD1; V: TRBV7-8; CDR3: CASSGDSYNEQFF; DNA: TGTGCCAGCAGCGGGGACAGTTACAATGAGCAGTTCTTC
J: TRBJ2-5; size: -; D: -; V: TRBV3-1/TRBV3-2; CDR3: CASSQEPYQETQYF; DNA: TGTGCCAGCAGCCAAGAACCGTACCAAGAGACCCAGTACTTC
J: TRBJ2-7; size: -; D: -; V: TRBV30; CDR3: CAWEDLLYEQYF; DNA: TGTGCCTGGGAGGACCTCCTCTACGAGCAGTACTTC
J: TRBJ2-2; size: -; D: -; V: TRBV4-3; CDR3: CASSQDETGPNTGELFF; DNA: TGCGCCAGCAGCCAAGATGAGACGGGCCCGAACACCGGGGAGCTGTTTTTT
J: TRBJ2-1; size: -; D: -; V: TRBV4-3; CDR3: CASSQATGSSYNEQFF; DNA: TGCGCCAGCAGCCAAGCCACAGGGAGCTCCTACAATGAGCAGTTCTTC
J: TRBJ1-4; size: -; D: -; V: TRBV7-2; CDR3: CASSPLTGNEKLFF; DNA: TGTGCCAGCAGCCCTCTGACGGGGAATGAAAAACTGTTTTTT
J: TRBJ2-7; size: -; D: -; V: TRBV6-6; CDR3: CASSPGRLSYEQYF; DNA: TGTGCCAGCAGTCCGGGACGGTTGTCCTACGAGCAGTACTTC
J: TRBJ2-5; size: -; D: TRBD2; V: TRBV7-2; CDR3: CASSFGGGEETQYF; DNA: TGTGCCAGCAGCTTTGGGGGGGGAGAGGAGACCCAGTACTTC
J: TRBJ1-6; size: -; D: -; V: TRBV6-5; CDR3: CASYYGTAYNSPLHF; DNA: TGTGCCAGCTACTACGGGACGGCGTATAATTCACCCCTCCACTTT
J: TRBJ1-2; size: once; D: TRBD1; V: TRBV28; CDR3: CASSVTGTGIYGYTF; DNA: TGTGCCAGCAGTGTCACCGGGACAGGGATCTATGGCTACACCTTC
J: TRBJ1-2; size: -; D: -; V: TRBV7-2; CDR3: CASSYGRGSSYGYTF; DNA: TGTGCCAGCAGCTACGGCAGGGGATCCTCTTATGGCTACACCTTC
J: TRBJ2-5; size: -; D: -; V: TRBV6-2/TRBV6-3; CDR3: CASSYAETQYF; DNA: TGTGCCAGCAGTTACGCAGAGACCCAGTACTTC
J: TRBJ1-5; size: -; D: -; V: TRBV28; CDR3: CASSLDSDQPQHF; DNA: TGTGCCAGCAGTCTGGACAGTGATCAGCCCCAGCATTTT
J: TRBJ2-2; size: -; D: -; V: TRBV5-4; CDR3: CASSLEVRRNTGELFF; DNA: TGTGCCAGCAGCTTGGAGGTCAGGAGAAACACCGGGGAGCTGTTTTTT
J: TRBJ1-5; size: -; D: TRBD1; V: TRBV23-1; CDR3: CASSQTRTGRVNSNQPQHF; DNA: TGCGCCAGCAGTCAAACGAGGACAGGGAGAGTAAATAGCAATCAGCCCCAGCATTTT
J: TRBJ2-7; size: -; D: TRBD1; V: TRBV28; CDR3: CASSLQGASYEQYF; DNA: TGTGCCAGCAGTCTACAGGGGGCCTCCTACGAGCAGTACTTC
J: TRBJ2-7; size: -; D: TRBD2; V: TRBV7-2; CDR3: CASSSAGVSEQYF; DNA: TGTGCCAGCAGCTCCGCGGGGGTAAGCGAGCAGTACTTC
J: TRBJ1-2; size: -; D: -; V: TRBV20-1; CDR3: CSASRASTPLEGYTF; DNA: TGCAGTGCTAGTCGGGCCTCCACCCCACTTGAAGGCTACACCTTC
J: TRBJ1-5; size: few; D: -; V: TRBV29-1; CDR3: CSVGDSNQPQHF; DNA: TGCAGCGTTGGGGACAGCAATCAGCCCCAGCATTTT
J: TRBJ1-1; size: -; D: TRBD1; V: TRBV2; CDR3: CASSEARGPKNTEAFF; DNA: TGTGCCAGCAGTGAAGCGAGGGGGCCCAAGAACACTGAAGCTTTCTTT
J: TRBJ1-1; size: -; D: TRBD1; V: TRBV29-1; CDR3: CSVAATGGWTEAFF; DNA: TGCAGCGTCGCGGCCACAGGGGGGTGGACTGAAGCTTTCTTT
J: TRBJ2-7; size: -; D: TRBD2; V: TRBV7-9; CDR3: CASSLRLAGDRYEQYF; DNA: TGTGCCAGCAGCTTAAGACTAGCGGGAGACCGCTACGAGCAGTACTTC
J: TRBJ1-6; size: few; D: TRBD1; V: TRBV27; CDR3: CASTPGQVYGPLHF; DNA: TGTGCCAGCACGCCGGGACAGGTTTATGGTCCCCTCCACTTT
J: TRBJ1-1; size: -; D: TRBD1; V: TRBV7-2; CDR3: CASSPGQVNTEAFF; DNA: TGTGCCAGCAGCCCGGGACAGGTTAACACTGAAGCTTTCTTT
J: TRBJ2-5; size: -; D: -; V: TRBV18; CDR3: CASSPAVVRTGRPETQYF; DNA: TGTGCCAGCTCACCGGCGGTTGTACGTACAGGCCGACCCGAGACCCAGTACTTC
J: TRBJ2-7; size: once; D: -; V: TRBV9; CDR3: CASSVGAGAAYEQYF; DNA: TGTGCCAGCAGCGTAGGGGCGGGGGCGGCCTACGAGCAGTACTTC
J: TRBJ1-1; size: once; D: -; V: TRBV12-3/TRBV12-4; CDR3: CASSFYTNTEAFF; DNA: TGTGCCAGCAGTTTCTACACGAACACTGAAGCTTTCTTT
J: TRBJ1-4; size: -; D: -; V: TRBV7-3; CDR3: CASSFSRVNEKLFF; DNA: TGTGCCAGCAGCTTTTCCAGGGTTAATGAAAAACTGTTTTTT
J: TRBJ1-1; size: -; D: -; V: TRBV19; CDR3: CASSIYTAADTEAFF; DNA: TGTGCCAGTAGTATTTACACAGCCGCTGACACTGAAGCTTTCTTT
J: TRBJ1-5; size: few; D: -; V: TRBV2; CDR3: CATATESNQPQHF; DNA: TGTGCCACCGCGACAGAGAGCAATCAGCCCCAGCATTTT
J: TRBJ1-2; size: -; D: TRBD1; V: TRBV5-6; CDR3: CASSFGRGLGYTF; DNA: TGTGCCAGCAGCTTCGGCAGGGGGCTAGGCTACACCTTC
J: TRBJ2-1; size: -; D: -; V: TRBV27; CDR3: CASSLLGPHNEQFF; DNA: TGTGCCAGCAGTTTATTGGGGCCCCACAATGAGCAGTTCTTC
J: TRBJ2-5; size: -; D: -; V: TRBV19; CDR3: CASSISPHTGETQYF; DNA: TGTGCCAGTAGTATATCCCCCCACACCGGAGAGACCCAGTACTTC
J: TRBJ1-4; size: -; D: -; V: TRBV7-6; CDR3: CASSLGKVLFF; DNA: TGTGCCAGCAGCTTAGGGAAGGTGCTGTTTTTT
J: TRBJ1-5; size: -; D: -; V: TRBV7-9; CDR3: CASSLTDQPQHF; DNA: TGTGCCAGCAGCTTAACTGATCAGCCCCAGCATTTT
J: TRBJ2-1; size: -; D: -; V: TRBV19; CDR3: CASSPKGRVGGEQFF; DNA: TGTGCCAGTAGTCCAAAAGGAAGGGTAGGTGGGGAGCAGTTCTTC
J: TRBJ2-7; size: -; D: -; V: TRBV3-1/TRBV3-2; CDR3: CASSQARPGEQYF; DNA: TGTGCCAGCAGCCAAGCACGGCCCGGCGAGCAGTACTTC
J: TRBJ1-5; size: -; D: -; V: TRBV21-1; CDR3: CASSKDDGLNQPQHF; DNA: TGTGCCAGCAGCAAAGACGACGGCCTCAATCAGCCCCAGCATTTT
J: TRBJ1-2; size: -; D: -; V: TRBV6-5; CDR3: CASSYSRGPSYTF; DNA: TGTGCCAGCAGTTACTCGAGGGGACCTAGCTACACCTTC
J: TRBJ2-7; size: -; D: TRBD2; V: TRBV27; CDR3: CASSRSGGLSYEQYF; DNA: TGTGCCAGCAGTCGCAGCGGGGGCTTATCCTACGAGCAGTACTTC
J: TRBJ2-5; size: -; D: TRBD2; V: TRBV2; CDR3: CASSEETSGSWVGETQYF; DNA: TGTGCCAGCAGTGAAGAGACTAGCGGGAGTTGGGTAGGAGAGACCCAGTACTTC
J: TRBJ1-4; size: -; D: -; V: TRBV6-5; CDR3: CASSPGLAREKLFF; DNA: TGTGCCAGCAGTCCCGGCCTCGCTAGAGAAAAACTGTTTTTT
J: TRBJ1-1; size: -; D: -; V: TRBV6-6; CDR3: CASSSHLRQTEAFF; DNA: TGTGCCAGCAGTTCTCATTTACGACAGACTGAAGCTTTCTTT
J: TRBJ2-1; size: -; D: TRBD1; V: TRBV18; CDR3: CASSRNRGRYNEQFF; DNA: TGTGCCAGCTCACGGAACAGGGGACGGTACAATGAGCAGTTCTTC
J: TRBJ1-2; size: -; D: TRBD1; V: TRBV7-9; CDR3: CASSMGQGYGYTF; DNA: TGTGCCAGCAGCATGGGACAGGGCTATGGCTACACCTTC
J: TRBJ1-2; size: -; D: -; V: TRBV5-1; CDR3: CASSLGTDTPGGYTF; DNA: TGCGCCAGCAGCTTGGGGACGGACACGCCCGGGGGCTACACCTTC
J: TRBJ1-5; size: -; D: -; V: TRBV27; CDR3: CASSYGSDQPQHF; DNA: TGTGCCAGCAGTTACGGGTCGGATCAGCCCCAGCATTTT
J: TRBJ1-1; size: -; D: -; V: TRBV7-2; CDR3: CASSLYWLTNTEAFF; DNA: TGTGCCAGCAGCTTATATTGGTTAACGAACACTGAAGCTTTCTTT
J: TRBJ2-1; size: -; D: -; V: TRBV4-3; CDR3: CASSQVKSSYNEQFF; DNA: TGCGCCAGCAGCCAAGTTAAGTCCTCCTACAATGAGCAGTTCTTC
J: TRBJ2-6; size: -; D: -; V: TRBV3-1/TRBV3-2; CDR3: CASSQTPNVGRGTGANVLTF; DNA: TGTGCCAGCAGCCAAACCCCGAACGTTGGGCGGGGTACTGGGGCCAACGTCCTGACTTTC